Listed here are 3 T cell receptor beta chains from one sample, sequenced in a study of T cell responses to AZD1222 COVID-19 vaccine. Here immunoSEQ multiplex PCR was the method, and the copy in TCRdb shows in-frame clones only, minus some. The data show around 70,000 clones, 85% seen once. Sequenced here: peripheral blood, sampled on day 0 of AZD1222 vaccination. Receptors originate from an adult in good health.

The genes are TRBV15 and TRBJ1-2, with 8 nucleotides matching TRBD1. The CDR3 has 15 amino acids. Germline values: CDR1 LNHNV, CDR2 YYDKDF (reference sequence). With V trimmed by 5 bases and J by 2 bases, 7 bases remained unmatched. CDR3 protein: CATSLNRGLNYGYTF. The CDR3 region has the DNA TGTGCCACCAGCTTAAACAGGGGGTTAAACTATGGCTACACCTTC.

The chain carries TRBV5-6 and TRBJ2-7; 7 bases align to TRBD2. The CDR3 length is 16 residues. J lost 11 bases, V lost 0 bases, and 17 bases had no gene match. Germline V gives CDR1 SGHDT, CDR2 YYEEEE. CDR3 sequence (DNA): TGTGCCAGCAGCTTGGTAGACGTGGCGGGAGCGCAACCCAAGTACTTC. Translating gives CASSLVDVAGAQPKYF.

This clone was detected a few times. The genes are TRBV6-6 and TRBJ2-2, with 9 bases that match TRBD1. Germline V gene lookup returns CDR1 MNHNY and CDR2 SVGAGI (reference sequence). The CDR3 runs to 15 residues. V lost 5 bases, J lost 2 bases, and 3 bases stayed unmatched. The CDR3 DNA follows: TGTGCCAGCAGTCCGGGACAGGGCAACACCGGGGAGCTGTTTTTT. Protein: CASSPGQGNTGELFF.